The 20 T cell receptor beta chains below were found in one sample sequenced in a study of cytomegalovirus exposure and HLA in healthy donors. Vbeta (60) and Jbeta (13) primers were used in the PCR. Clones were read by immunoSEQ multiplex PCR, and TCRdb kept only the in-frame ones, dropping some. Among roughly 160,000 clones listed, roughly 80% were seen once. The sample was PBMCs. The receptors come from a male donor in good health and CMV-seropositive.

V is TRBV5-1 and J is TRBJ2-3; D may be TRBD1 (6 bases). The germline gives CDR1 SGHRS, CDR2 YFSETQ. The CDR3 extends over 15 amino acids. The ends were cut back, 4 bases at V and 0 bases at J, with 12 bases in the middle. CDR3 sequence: CASSQGTTSTDTQYF. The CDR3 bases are TGCGCCAGCAGCCAAGGGACAACTAGCACAGATACGCAGTATTTT.

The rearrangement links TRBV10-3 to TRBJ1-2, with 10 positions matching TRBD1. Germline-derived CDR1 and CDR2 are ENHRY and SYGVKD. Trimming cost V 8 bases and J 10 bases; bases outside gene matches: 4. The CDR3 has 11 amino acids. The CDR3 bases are TGTGCCATCGGACAGGGGGAAGACTACACCTTC. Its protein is CAIGQGEDYTF.

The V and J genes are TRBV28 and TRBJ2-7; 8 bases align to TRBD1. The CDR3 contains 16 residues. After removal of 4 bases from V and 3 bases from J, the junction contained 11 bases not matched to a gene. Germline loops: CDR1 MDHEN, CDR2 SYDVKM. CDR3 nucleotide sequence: TGTGCCAGCAGTTCTACCAGACAGGGGCCTTTCTACGAGCAGTACTTC. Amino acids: CASSSTRQGPFYEQYF.

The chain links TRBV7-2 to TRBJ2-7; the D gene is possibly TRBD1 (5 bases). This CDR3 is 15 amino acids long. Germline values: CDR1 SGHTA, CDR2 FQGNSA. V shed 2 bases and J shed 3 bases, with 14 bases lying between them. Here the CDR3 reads CASSLSATDFYEQYF. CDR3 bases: TGTGCCAGCAGCTTATCCGCGACAGATTTCTACGAGCAGTACTTC. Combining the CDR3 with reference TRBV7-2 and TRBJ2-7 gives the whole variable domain GAGVSQSPSNKVTEKGKDVELRCDPISGHTALYWYRQSLGQGLEFLIYFQGNSAPDKSGLPSDRFSAERTGGSVSTLTIQRTQQEDSAVYLCASSLSATDFYEQYFGPGTRLTVT.

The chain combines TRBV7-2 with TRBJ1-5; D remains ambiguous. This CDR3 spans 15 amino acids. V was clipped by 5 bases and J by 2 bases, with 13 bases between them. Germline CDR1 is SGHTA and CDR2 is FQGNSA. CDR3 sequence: CASSPPGEGNQPQHF. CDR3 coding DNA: TGTGCCAGCAGCCCACCTGGAGAGGGCAATCAGCCCCAGCATTTT.

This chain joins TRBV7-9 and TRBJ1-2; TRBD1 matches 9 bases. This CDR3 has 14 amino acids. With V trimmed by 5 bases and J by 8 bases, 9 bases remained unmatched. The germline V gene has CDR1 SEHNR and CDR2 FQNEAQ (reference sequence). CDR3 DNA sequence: TGTGCCAGCAGCCAAATACAGGGGGCTAAGGGCTACACCTTC. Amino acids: CASSQIQGAKGYTF.

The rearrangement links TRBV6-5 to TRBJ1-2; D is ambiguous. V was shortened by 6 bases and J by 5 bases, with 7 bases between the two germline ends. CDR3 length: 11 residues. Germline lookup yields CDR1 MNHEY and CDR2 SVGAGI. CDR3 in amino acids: CASRREYGYTF. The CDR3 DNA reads TGTGCCAGCAGAAGAGAGTATGGCTACACCTTC.

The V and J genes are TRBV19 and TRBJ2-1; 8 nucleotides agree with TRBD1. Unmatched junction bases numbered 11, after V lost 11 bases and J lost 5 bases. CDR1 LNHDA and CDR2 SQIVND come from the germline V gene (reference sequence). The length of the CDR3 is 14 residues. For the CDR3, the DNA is TGTGCCGTGGGGGACCAGGGGGCCCACAATGAGCAGTTCTTC. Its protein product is CAVGDQGAHNEQFF.

The CDR3 spells CASSPRAQTYEQYF. In DNA, the CDR3 is TGTGCCAGCTCACCCAGAGCGCAGACCTACGAGCAGTACTTC. The chain joins TRBV18 to TRBJ2-7, with D uncertain. The germline V gene has CDR1 KGHSH and CDR2 LQKENI. Trimming cost V 3 bases and J 2 bases, with 11 bases left between them. This CDR3 has 14 residues.

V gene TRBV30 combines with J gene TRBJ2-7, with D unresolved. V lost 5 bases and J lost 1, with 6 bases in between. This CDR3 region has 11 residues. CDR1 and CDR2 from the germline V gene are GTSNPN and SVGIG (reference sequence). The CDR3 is CAWGQSYEQYF. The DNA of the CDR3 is TGTGCCTGGGGGCAATCCTACGAGCAGTACTTC.

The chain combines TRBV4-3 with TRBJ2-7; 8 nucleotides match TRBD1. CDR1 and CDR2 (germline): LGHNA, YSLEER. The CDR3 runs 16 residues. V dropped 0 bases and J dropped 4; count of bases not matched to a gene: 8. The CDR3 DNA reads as TGCGCCAGCAGCCAAGATGCCGGCAGGGGGCCTTACGAGCAGTACTTC. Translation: CASSQDAGRGPYEQYF.

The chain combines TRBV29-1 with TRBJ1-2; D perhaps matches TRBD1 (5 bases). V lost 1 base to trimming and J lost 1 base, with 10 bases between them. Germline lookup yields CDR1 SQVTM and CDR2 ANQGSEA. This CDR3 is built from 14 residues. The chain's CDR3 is CSVEVEGSNYGYTF. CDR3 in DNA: TGCAGCGTTGAAGTGGAGGGGAGTAACTATGGCTACACCTTC. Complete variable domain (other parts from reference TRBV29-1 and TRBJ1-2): SAVISQKPSRDICQRGTSLTIQCQVDSQVTMMFWYRQQPGQSLTLIATANQGSEATYESGFVIDKFPISRPNLTFSTLTVSNMSPEDSSIYLCSVEVEGSNYGYTFGSGTRLTVV.

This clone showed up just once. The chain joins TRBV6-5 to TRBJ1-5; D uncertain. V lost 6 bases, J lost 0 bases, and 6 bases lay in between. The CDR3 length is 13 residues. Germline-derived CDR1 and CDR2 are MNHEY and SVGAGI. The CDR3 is CASSRYSNQPQHF. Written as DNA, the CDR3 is TGTGCCAGCAGCCGTTATAGCAATCAGCCCCAGCATTTT.

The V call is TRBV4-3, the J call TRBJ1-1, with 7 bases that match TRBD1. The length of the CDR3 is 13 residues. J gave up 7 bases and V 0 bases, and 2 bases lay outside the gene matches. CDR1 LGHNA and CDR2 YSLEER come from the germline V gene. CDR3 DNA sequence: TGCGCCAGCAGCCAAGAATGGACAGGTGAAGCTTTCTTT. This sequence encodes CASSQEWTGEAFF.

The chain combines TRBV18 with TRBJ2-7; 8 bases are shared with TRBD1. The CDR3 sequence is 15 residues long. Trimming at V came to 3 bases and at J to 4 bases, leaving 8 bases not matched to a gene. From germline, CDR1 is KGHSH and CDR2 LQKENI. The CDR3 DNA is TGTGCCAGCTCACCGGCCGGGACAGGAGAATACGAGCAGTACTTC. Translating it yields CASSPAGTGEYEQYF.

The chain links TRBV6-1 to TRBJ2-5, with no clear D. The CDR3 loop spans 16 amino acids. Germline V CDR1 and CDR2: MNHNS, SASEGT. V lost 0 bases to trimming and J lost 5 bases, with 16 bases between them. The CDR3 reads CASSEAASYPGETQYF. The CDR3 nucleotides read TGTGCCAGCAGTGAAGCAGCGTCCTACCCCGGGGAGACCCAGTACTTC.

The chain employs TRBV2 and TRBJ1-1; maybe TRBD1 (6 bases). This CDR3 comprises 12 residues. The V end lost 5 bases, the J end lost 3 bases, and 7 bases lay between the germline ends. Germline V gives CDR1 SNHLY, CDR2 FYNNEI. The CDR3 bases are TGTGCCAGCAGTAGACAGGACACTGAAGCTTTCTTT. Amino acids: CASSRQDTEAFF.

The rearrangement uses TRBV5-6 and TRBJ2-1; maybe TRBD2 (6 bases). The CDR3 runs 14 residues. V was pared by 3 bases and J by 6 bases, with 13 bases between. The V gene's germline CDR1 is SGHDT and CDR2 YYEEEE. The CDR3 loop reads CASSSLAGSNEQFF. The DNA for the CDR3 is TGTGCCAGCAGCTCGTTAGCCGGGAGCAATGAGCAGTTCTTC. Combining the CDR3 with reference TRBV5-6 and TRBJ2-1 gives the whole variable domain DAGVTQSPTHLIKTRGQQVTLRCSPKSGHDTVSWYQQALGQGPQFIFQYYEEEERQRGNFPDRFSGHQFPNYSSELNVNALLLGDSALYLCASSSLAGSNEQFFGPGTRLTVL.

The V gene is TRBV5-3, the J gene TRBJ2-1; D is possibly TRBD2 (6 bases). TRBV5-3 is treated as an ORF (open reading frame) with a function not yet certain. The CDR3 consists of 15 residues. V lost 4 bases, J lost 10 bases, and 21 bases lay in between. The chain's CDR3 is CARSRSLGSGGEQFF. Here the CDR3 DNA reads TGTGCCAGAAGCCGTTCACTAGGATCCGGAGGGGAGCAGTTCTTC.

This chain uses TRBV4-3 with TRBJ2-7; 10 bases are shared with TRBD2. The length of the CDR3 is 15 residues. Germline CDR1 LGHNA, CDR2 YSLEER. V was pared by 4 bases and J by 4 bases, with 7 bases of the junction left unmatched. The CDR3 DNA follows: TGCGCCAGCAGCCGAGATAGCGGGGGGCTGTACGAGCAGTACTTC. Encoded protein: CASSRDSGGLYEQYF.